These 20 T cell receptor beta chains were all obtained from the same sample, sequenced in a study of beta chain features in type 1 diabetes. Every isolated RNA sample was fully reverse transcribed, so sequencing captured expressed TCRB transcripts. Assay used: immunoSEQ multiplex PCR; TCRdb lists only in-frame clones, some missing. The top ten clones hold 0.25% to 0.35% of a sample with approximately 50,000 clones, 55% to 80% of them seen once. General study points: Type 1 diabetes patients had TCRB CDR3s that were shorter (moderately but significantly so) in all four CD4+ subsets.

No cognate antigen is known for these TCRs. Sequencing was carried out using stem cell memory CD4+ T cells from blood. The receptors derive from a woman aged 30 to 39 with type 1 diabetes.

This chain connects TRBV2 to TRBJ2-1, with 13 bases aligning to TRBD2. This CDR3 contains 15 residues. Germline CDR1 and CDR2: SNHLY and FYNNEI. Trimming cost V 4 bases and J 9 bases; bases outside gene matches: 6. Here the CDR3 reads CASSAWTSGSTEQFF. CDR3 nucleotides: TGTGCCAGCAGTGCATGGACTAGCGGGAGTACTGAGCAGTTCTTC.

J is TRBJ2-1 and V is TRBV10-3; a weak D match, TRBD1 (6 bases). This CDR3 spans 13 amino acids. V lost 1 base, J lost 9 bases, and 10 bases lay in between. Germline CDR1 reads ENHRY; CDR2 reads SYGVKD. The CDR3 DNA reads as TGTGCCATCAGTGAGTTGGGGGCGTTTGAGCAGTTCTTC. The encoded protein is CAISELGAFEQFF.

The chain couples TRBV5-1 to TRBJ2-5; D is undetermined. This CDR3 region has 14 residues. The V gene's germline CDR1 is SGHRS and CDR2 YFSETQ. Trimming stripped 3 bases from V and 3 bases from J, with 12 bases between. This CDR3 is CASSYSLEKETQYF. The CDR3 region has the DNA TGCGCCAGCAGCTACAGCCTCGAGAAAGAGACCCAGTACTTC.

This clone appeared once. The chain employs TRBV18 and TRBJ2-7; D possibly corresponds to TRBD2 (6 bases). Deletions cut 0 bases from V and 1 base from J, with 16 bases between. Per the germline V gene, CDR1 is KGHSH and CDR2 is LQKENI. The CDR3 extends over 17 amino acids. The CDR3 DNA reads TGTGCCAGCTCACCACCTACTCGCGGAGGGGTATCCTACGAGCAGTACTTC. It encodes CASSPPTRGGVSYEQYF. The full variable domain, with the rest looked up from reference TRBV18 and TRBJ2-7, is NAGVMQNPRHLVRRRGQEARLRCSPMKGHSHVYWYRQLPEEGLKFMVYLQKENIIDESGMPKERFSAEFPKEGPSILRIQQVVRGDSAAYFCASSPPTRGGVSYEQYFGPGTRLTVT.

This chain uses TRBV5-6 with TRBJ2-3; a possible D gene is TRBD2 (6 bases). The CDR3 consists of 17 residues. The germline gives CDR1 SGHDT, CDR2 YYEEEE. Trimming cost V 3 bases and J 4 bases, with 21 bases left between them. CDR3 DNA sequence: TGTGCCAGCAGCTGGCCGGGACTGACTCGGGGGTCAGATACGCAGTATTTT. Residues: CASSWPGLTRGSDTQYF. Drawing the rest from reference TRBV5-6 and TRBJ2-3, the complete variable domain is DAGVTQSPTHLIKTRGQQVTLRCSPKSGHDTVSWYQQALGQGPQFIFQYYEEEERQRGNFPDRFSGHQFPNYSSELNVNALLLGDSALYLCASSWPGLTRGSDTQYFGPGTRLTVL.

The CDR3 region has the DNA TGTGCCAGCAGCCTCGGACAGGTTCATGAAGCTTTCTTT. Protein: CASSLGQVHEAFF. V usage is TRBV11-2 and J usage is TRBJ1-1; 7 nucleotides line up with TRBD1. V lost 5 bases, J lost 7 bases, and 7 bases stayed unmatched. There are 13 residues in the CDR3. CDR1 SGHAT and CDR2 FQNNGV come from the germline V gene.

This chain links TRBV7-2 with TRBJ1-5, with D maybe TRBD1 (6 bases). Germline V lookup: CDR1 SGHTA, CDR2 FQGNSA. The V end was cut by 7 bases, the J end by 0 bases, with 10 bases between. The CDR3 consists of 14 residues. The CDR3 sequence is CASMDRNSNQPQHF. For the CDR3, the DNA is TGTGCCAGCATGGACAGAAATAGCAATCAGCCCCAGCATTTT.

The DNA of the CDR3 is TGTGCCAGCAGCCCCCTGGGACAGGGGGCCGGGACCCAGTACTTC. Translated: CASSPLGQGAGTQYF. The V gene is TRBV7-9, the J gene TRBJ2-5, with 12 bases fitting TRBD1. The ends lost 5 bases at V and 7 bases at J; junction bases unmatched: 8. The CDR3 runs 15 residues. Germline assignment: CDR1 SEHNR and CDR2 FQNEAQ (reference sequence).

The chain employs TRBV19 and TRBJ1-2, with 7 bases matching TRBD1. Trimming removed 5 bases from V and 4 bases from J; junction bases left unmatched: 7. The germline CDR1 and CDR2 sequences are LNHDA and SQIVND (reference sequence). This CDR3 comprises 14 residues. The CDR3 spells CASSVRDSIYGYTF. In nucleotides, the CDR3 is TGTGCCAGTAGTGTCCGGGACAGCATCTATGGCTACACCTTC.

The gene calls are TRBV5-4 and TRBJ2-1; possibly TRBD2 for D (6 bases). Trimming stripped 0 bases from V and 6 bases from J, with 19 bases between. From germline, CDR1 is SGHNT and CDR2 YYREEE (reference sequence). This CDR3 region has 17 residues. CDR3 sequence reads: CASSLESETGVSNEQFF. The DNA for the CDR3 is TGTGCCAGCAGCTTGGAGTCAGAGACGGGAGTGAGCAATGAGCAGTTCTTC.

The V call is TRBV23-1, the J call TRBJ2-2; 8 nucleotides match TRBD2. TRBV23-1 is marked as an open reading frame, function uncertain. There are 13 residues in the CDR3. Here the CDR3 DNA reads TGCGCTCGGGGGGGGCCCAACACCGGGGAGCTGTTTTTT. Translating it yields CARGGPNTGELFF.

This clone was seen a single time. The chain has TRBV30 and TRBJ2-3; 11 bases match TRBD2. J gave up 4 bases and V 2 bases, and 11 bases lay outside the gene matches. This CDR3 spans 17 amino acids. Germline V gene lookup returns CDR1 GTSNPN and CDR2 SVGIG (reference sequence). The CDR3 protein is CAWSYGLAGTGADTQYF. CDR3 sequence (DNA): TGTGCCTGGAGTTACGGACTAGCGGGTACGGGGGCAGATACGCAGTATTTT.

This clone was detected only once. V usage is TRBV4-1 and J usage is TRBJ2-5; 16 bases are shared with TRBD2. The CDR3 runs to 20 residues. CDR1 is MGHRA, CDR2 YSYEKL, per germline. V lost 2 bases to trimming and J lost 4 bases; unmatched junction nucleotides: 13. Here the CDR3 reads CASSQPGTSGRALLGETQYF. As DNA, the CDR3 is TGCGCCAGCAGCCAACCCGGGACTAGCGGGAGGGCCCTCTTAGGAGAGACCCAGTACTTC.

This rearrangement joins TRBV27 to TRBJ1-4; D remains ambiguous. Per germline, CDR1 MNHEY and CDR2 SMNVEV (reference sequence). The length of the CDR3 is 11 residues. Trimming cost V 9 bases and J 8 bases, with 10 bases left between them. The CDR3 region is CASSKREKLFF. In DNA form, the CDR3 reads TGTGCCAGTTCGAAGCGGGAAAAACTGTTTTTT.

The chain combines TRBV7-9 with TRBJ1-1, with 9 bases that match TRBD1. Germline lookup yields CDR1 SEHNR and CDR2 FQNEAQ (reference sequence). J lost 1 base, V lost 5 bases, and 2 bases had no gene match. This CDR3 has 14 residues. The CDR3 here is CASSQQGANTEAFF. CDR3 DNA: TGTGCCAGCAGCCAACAGGGGGCGAACACTGAAGCTTTCTTT.

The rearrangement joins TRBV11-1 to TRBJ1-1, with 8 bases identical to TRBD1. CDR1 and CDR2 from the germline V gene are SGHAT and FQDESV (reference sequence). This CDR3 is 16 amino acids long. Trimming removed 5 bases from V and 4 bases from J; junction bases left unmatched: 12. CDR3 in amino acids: CASSQRTGRGSTEAFF. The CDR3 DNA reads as TGTGCCAGCAGCCAACGGACAGGGCGCGGGAGCACTGAAGCTTTCTTT.

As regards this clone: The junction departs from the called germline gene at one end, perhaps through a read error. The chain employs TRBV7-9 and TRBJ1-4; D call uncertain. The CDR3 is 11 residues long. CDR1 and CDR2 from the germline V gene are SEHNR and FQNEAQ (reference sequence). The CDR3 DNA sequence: TGTACCAGCAGCTTGAGTGAAAAACTGTTTTTT. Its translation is CTSSLSEKLFF.

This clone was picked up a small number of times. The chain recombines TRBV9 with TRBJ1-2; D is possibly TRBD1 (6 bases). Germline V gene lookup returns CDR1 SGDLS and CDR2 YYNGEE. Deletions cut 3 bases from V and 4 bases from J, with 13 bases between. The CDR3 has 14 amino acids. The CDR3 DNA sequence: TGTGCCAGCAGCGCACAGGGACAAAGCTATGGCTACACCTTC. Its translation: CASSAQGQSYGYTF. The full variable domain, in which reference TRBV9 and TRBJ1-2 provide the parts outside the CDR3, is DSGVTQTPKHLITATGQRVTLRCSPRSGDLSVYWYQQSLDQGLQFLIQYYNGEERAKGNILERFSAQQFPDLHSELNLSSLELGDSALYFCASSAQGQSYGYTFGSGTRLTVV.

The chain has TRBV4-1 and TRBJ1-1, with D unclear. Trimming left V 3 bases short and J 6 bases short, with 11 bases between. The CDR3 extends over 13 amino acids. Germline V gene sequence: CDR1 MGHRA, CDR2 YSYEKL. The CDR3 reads CASSQGREAEAFF. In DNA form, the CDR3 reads TGCGCCAGCAGCCAGGGGAGAGAGGCTGAAGCTTTCTTT.

The CDR3 protein is CASSRRGRSGTDTQYF. CDR3 coding DNA: TGTGCCAGCAGCCGGCGCGGGAGGAGTGGCACAGATACGCAGTATTTT. The genes are TRBV7-2 and TRBJ2-3; 8 bases align to TRBD2. The V and J ends lost 5 bases and 1 base, in that order; junction bases with no gene match: 8. Per the germline V gene, CDR1 is SGHTA and CDR2 is FQGNSA. The CDR3 covers 16 residues.